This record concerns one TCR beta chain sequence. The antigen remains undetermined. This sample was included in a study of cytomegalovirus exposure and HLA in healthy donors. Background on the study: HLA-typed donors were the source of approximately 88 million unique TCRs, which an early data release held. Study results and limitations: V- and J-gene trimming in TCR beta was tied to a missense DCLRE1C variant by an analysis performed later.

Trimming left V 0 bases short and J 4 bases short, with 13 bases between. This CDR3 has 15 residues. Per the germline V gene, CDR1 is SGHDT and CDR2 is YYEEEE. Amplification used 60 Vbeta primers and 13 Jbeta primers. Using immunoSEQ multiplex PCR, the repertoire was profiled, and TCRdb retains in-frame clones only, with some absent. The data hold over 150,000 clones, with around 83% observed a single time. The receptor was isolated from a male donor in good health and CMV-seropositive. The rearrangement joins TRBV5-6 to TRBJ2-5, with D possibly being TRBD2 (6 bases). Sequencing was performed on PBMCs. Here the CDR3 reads CASSLAADGGETQYF. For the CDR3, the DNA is TGTGCCAGCAGCTTGGCCGCCGACGGGGGAGAGACCCAGTACTTC.